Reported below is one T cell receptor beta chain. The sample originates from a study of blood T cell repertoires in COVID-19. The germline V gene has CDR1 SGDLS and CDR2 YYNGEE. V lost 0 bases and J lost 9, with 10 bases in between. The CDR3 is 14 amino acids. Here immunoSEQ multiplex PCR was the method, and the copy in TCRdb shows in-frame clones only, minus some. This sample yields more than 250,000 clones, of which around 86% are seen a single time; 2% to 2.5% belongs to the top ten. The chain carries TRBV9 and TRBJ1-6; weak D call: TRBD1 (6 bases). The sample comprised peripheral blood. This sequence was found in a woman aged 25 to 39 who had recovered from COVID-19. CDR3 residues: CASSVVGTSSPLHF. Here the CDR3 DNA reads TGTGCCAGCAGCGTAGTAGGGACAAGTTCACCCCTCCACTTT.